What follows is one TCR beta chain and its context. Preparing the TCRbeta library involved the use of unique molecular identifiers. Each CDR3 protein is one row after TCRdb ran MiXCR on the PCR reads. The sample carries approximately 510,000 distinct CDR3 sequences, approximately 16% recorded once. These data are taken from a study of T-cell reconstitution after alpha-beta-depleted transplantation in children. The CDR3 runs 15 residues. V gave up 5 bases and J gave up 5 bases; unmatched junction bases: 8. Germline CDR1 reads SGHAT; CDR2 reads FQNNGV. The V and J genes are TRBV11-2 and TRBJ2-7, with 11 nucleotides matching TRBD2. Source: PBMCs from the stem cell graft donor, taken from the stem cell graft. The TCR comes from a human donor who donated a stem cell graft to a child with acute lymphoblastic leukemia. The CDR3 bases are TGTGCCAGCAGCCTGCTACTAGCGGGAGCCGACGAGCAGTACTTC. It translates to CASSLLLAGADEQYF.